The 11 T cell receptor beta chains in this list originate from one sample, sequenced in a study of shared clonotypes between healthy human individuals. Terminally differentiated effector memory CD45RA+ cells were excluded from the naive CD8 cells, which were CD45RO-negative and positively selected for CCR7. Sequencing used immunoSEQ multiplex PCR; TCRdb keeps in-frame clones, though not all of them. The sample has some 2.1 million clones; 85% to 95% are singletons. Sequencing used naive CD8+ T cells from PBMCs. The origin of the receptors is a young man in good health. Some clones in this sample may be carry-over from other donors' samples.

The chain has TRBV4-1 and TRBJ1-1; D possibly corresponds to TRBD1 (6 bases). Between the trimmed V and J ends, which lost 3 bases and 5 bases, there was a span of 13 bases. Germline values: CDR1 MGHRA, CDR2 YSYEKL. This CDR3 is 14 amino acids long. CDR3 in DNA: TGCGCCAGCAGCCACTACGGGACACTTACTGAAGCTTTCTTT. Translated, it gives CASSHYGTLTEAFF.

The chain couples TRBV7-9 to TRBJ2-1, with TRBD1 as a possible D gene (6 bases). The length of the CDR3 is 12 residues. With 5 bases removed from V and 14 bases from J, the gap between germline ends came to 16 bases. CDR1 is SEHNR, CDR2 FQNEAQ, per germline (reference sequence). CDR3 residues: CASSLGGDKEFF. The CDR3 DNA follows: TGTGCCAGCAGCCTAGGGGGAGACAAAGAGTTCTTC.

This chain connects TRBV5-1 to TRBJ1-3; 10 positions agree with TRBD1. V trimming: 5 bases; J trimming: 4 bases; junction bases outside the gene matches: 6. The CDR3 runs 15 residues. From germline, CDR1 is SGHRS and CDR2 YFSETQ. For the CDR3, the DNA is TGCGCCAGCAGGTCAAGGGACAGGGGAGGAAACACCATATATTTT. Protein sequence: CASRSRDRGGNTIYF.

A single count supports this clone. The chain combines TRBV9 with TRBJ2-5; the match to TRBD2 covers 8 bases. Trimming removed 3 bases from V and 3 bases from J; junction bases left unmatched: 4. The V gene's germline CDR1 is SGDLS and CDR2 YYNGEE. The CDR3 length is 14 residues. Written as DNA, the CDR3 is TGTGCCAGCAGCGCGGGAGGGGGGAAAGAGACCCAGTACTTC. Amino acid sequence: CASSAGGGKETQYF.

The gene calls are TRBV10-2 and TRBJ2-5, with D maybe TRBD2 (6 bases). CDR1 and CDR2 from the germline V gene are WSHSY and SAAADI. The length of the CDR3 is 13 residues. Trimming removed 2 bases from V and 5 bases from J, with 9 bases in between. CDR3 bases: TGCGCCAGCAGTGAGGTCCGGGGGGAGACCCAGTACTTC. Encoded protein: CASSEVRGETQYF.

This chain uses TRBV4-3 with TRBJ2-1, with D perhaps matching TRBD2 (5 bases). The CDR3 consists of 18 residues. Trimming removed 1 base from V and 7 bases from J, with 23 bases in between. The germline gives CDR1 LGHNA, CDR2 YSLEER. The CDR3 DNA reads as TGCGCCAGCAGCCAAGGGGTGGTTGGGGAGAGGATGGGTAATGAGCAGTTCTTC. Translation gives CASSQGVVGERMGNEQFF.

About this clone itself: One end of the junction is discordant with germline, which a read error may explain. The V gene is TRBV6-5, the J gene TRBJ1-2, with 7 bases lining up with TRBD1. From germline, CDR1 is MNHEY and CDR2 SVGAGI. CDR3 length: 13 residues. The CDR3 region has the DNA TGTGCCAGCAGTTACTCTTTCGTCAGGGGGTATAGCTTC. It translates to CASSYSFVRGYSF.

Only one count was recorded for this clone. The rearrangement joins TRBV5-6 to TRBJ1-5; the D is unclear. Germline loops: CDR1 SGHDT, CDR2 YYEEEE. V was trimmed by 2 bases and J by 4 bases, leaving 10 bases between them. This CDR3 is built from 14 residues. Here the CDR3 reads CASSLRRANQPQHF. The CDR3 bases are TGTGCCAGCAGCTTACGCCGCGCGAATCAGCCCCAGCATTTT.

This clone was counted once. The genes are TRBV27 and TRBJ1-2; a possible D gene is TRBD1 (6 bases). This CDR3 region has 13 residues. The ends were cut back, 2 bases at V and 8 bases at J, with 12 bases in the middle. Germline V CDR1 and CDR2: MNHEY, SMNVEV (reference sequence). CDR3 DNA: TGTGCCAGCAGTTTAGGGGGGGCTAAGGGCTACACCTTC. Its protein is CASSLGGAKGYTF.

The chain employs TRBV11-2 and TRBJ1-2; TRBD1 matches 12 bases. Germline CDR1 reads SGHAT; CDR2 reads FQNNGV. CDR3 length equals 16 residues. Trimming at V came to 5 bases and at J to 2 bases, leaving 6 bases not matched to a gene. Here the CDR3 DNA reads TGTGCCAGCAGCCTGGGACAGGGGGCGGGAAACTATGGCTACACCTTC. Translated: CASSLGQGAGNYGYTF.

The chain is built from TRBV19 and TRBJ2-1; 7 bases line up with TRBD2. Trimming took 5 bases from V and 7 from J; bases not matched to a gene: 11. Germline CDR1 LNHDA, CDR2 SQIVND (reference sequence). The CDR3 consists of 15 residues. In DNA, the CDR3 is TGTGCCAGTAGTCCAGCGGGATGGTTGGGGAATGAGCAGTTCTTC. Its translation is CASSPAGWLGNEQFF.